The present entry profiles one T cell receptor (beta chain) with its context. Its specificity is unknown. This sample was taken from a study of T cells after posttransplantation cyclophosphamide. The study's findings and limits: Skin or GI-infiltrating T cells shared few TRB sequences with blood. Later post-transplant blood repertoires were often dominated by donor CD8+ memory clones.

The CDR3 contains 18 residues. Looked up from germline, CDR1 is KGHSH and CDR2 is LQKENI. Trimming cost V 3 bases and J 1 base, with 21 bases left between them. Sequencing was performed with immunoSEQ multiplex PCR; in TCRdb, only in-frame clones are kept and a portion is missing. Seen here are around 6,000 clones, 95% to 98% observed once, and the top ten hold about 0.85%. V gene TRBV18 combines with J gene TRBJ1-1, with D uncertain. The sequence was collected from a man in his forties in good health, CMV-negative, and a related stem cell transplant donor. The sequenced sample was memory CD4+ T cells sorted from PBMCs. In DNA, the CDR3 is TGTGCCAGCTCACCCACCTCCGCGGGCCCCGCGAGGAACACTGAAGCTTTCTTT. Residues: CASSPTSAGPARNTEAFF.